At least ten counts were recorded for the clone carrying this T cell receptor (beta chain). What it binds is unknown. Template material for amplifying TCR beta CDR3 regions consisted of RNA transcripts. The HTBI primer set was used in a first-round RT-PCR of the TCR CDR3. One entry per CDR3 protein, called by TCRdb with MiXCR from the multiplex PCR reads. The sample comprises about 270,000 distinct CDR3 sequences, approximately 14% of which are singletons, and roughly 30% rests with the top ten. The data derive from a study of T cells in Graves' hyperthyroidism and ophthalmopathy. General observations from the study: Appearing also in blood were most of the thyroid clonotypes expanded above 0.001.

The V end lost 6 bases, the J end lost 6 bases, and 10 bases lay between the germline ends. Germline CDR1 reads SEHNR; CDR2 reads FQNEAQ (reference sequence). This CDR3 has 12 amino acids. The sample taken for sequencing was blood. This sequence was found in a woman aged 45-65 years with Graves' hyperthyroidism that later progressed to Graves' ophthalmopathy. The chain combines TRBV7-9 with TRBJ2-3, with TRBD2 as a possible D gene (5 bases). This CDR3 is CASRRRGDTQYF. Here the CDR3 DNA reads TGTGCCAGCAGAAGAAGAGGGGATACGCAGTATTTT.